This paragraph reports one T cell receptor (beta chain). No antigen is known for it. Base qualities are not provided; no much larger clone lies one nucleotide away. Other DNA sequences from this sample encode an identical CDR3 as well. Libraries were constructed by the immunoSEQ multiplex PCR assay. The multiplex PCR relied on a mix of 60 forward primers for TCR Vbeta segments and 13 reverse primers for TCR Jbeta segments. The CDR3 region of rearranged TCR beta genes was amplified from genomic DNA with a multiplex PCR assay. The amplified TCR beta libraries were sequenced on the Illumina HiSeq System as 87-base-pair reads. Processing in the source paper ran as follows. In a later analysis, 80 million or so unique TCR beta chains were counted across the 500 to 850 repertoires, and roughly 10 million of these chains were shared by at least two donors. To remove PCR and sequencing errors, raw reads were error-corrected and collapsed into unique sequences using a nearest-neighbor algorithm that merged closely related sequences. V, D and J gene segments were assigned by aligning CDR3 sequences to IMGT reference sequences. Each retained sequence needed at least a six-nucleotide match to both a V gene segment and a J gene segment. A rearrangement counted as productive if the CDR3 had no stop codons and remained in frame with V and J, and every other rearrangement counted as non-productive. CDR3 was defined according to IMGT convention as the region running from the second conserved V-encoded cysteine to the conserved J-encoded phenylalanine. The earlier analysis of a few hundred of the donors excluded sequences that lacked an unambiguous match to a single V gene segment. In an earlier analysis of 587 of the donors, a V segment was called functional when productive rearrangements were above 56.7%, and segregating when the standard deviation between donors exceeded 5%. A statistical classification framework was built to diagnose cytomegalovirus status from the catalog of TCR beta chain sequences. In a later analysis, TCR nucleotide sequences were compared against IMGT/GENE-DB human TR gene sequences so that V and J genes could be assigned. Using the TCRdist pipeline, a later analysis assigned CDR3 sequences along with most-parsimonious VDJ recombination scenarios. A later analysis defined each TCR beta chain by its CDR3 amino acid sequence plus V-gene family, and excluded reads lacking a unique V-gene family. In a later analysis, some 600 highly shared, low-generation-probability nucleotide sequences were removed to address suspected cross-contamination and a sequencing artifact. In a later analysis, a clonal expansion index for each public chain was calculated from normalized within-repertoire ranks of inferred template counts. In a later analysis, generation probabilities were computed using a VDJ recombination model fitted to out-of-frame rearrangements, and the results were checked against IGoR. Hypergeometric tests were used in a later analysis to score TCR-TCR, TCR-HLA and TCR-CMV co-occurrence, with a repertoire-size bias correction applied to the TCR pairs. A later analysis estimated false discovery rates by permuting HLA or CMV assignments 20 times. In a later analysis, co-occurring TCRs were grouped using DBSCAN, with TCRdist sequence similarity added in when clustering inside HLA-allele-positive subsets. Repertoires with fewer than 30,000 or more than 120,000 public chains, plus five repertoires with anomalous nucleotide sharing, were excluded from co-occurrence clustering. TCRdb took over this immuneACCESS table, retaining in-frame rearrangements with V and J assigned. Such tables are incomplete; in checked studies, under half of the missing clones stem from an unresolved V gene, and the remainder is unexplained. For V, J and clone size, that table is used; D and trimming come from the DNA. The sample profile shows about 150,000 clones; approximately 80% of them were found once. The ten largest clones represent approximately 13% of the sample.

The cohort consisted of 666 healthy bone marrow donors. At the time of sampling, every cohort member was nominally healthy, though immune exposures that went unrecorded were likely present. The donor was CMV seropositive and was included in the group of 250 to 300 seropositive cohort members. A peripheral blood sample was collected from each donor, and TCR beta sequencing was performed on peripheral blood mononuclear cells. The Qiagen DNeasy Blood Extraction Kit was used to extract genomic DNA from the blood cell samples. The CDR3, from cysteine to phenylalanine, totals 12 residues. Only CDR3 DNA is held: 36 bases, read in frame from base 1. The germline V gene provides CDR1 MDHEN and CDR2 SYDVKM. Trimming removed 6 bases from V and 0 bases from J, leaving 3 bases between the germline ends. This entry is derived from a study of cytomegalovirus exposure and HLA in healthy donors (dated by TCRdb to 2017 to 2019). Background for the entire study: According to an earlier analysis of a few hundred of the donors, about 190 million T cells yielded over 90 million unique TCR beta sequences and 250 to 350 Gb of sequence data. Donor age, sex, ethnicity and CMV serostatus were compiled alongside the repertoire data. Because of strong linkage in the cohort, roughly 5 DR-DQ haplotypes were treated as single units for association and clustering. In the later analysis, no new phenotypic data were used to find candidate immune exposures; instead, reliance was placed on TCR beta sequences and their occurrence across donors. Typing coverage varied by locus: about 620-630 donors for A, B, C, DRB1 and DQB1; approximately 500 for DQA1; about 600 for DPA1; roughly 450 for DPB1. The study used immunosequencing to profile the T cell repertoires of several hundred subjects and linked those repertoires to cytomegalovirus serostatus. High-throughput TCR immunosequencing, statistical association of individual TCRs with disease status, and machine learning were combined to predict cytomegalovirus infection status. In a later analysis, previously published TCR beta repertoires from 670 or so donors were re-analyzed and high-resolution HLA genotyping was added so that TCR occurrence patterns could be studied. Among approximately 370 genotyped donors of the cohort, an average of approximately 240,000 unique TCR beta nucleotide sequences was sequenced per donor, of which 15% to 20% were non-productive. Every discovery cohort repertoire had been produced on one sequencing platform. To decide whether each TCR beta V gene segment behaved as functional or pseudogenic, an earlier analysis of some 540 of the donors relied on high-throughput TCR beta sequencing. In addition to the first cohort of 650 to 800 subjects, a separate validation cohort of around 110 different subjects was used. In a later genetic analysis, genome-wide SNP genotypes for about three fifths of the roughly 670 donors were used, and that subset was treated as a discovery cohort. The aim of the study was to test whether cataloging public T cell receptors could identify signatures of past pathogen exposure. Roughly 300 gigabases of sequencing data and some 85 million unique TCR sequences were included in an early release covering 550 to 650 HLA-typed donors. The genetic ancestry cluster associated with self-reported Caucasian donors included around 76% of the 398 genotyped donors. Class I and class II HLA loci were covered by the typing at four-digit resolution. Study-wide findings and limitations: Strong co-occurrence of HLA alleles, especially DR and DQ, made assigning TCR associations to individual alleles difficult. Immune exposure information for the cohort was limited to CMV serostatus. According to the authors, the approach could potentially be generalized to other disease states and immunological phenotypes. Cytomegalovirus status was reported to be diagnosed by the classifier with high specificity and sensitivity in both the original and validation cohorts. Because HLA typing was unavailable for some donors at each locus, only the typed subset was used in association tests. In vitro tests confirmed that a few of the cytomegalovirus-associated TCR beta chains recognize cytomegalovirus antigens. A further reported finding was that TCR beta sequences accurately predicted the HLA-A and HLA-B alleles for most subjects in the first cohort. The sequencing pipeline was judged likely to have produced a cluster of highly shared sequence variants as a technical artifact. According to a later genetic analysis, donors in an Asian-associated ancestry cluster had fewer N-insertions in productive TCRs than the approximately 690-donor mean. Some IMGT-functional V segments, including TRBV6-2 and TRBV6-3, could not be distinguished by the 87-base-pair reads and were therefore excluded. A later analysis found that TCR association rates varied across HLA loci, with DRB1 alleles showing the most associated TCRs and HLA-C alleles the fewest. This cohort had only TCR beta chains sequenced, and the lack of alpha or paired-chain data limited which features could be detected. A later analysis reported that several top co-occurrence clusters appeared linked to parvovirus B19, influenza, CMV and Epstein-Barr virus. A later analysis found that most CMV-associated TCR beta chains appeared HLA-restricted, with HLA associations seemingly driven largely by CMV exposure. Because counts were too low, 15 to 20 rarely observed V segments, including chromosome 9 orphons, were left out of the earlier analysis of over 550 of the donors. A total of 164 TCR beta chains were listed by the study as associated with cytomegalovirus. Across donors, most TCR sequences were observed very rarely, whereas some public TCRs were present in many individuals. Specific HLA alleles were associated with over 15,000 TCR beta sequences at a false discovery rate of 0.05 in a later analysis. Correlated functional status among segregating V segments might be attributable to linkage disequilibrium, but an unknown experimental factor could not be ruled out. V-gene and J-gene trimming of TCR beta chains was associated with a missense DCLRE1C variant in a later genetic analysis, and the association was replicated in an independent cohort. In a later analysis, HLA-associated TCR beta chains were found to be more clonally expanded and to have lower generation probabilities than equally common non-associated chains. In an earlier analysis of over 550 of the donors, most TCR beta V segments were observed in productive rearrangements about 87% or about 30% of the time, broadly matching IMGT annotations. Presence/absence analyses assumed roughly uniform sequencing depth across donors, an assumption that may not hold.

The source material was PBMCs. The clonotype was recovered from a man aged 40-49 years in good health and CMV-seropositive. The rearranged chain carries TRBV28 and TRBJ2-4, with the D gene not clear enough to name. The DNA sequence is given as TGTGCCAGCAGCCTAGCCAAAAACATTCAGTACTTC. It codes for CASSLAKNIQYF.